Presented here are 5 T cell receptor beta chains from one specimen sequenced in a study of identical twins. One entry per CDR3 protein, called by TCRdb with MiXCR from the 5' RACE reads. The sample includes 250,000 or so distinct CDR3 sequences, 6.5% to 9.5% of them seen just once. Separately, the same data were catalogued under a study of yellow fever vaccine responses in identical twins.

The sample taken for sequencing was CD8+ T cells sorted from blood. These receptors originate from a woman in her late teens or twenties in good health.

This clonotype was counted between two and nine times. The chain uses TRBV6-5 and TRBJ2-5; D may be TRBD2 (5 bases). Trimming pared 2 bases from V and 1 base from J, leaving 11 bases between. This CDR3 has 15 amino acids. Per the germline V gene, CDR1 is MNHEY and CDR2 is SVGAGI. In DNA form, the CDR3 reads TGTGCCAGCAGTTACACCGCAGCGGCCCAAGAGACCCAGTACTTC. The encoded protein is CASSYTAAAQETQYF.

There are a few counts of this clonotype. The chain couples TRBV15 to TRBJ2-7; possibly TRBD1 for D (5 bases). The CDR3 is made up of 13 amino acids. V lost 6 bases, J lost 2 bases, and 11 bases lay in between. Germline CDR1 is LNHNV and CDR2 is YYDKDF (reference sequence). The CDR3 DNA reads as TGTGCCACCAGTCAGGACATCACCTACGAGCAGTACTTC. It encodes CATSQDITYEQYF.

This chain links TRBV2 with TRBJ2-1; 7 positions match TRBD1. With 6 bases clipped from V and 8 bases from J, the junction kept 4 bases outside the gene matches. The germline CDR1 and CDR2 sequences are SNHLY and FYNNEI. The CDR3 consists of 12 residues. CDR3 bases: TGTGCCAGCAGAGACACAGGGGATGAGCAGTTCTTC. Its protein product is CASRDTGDEQFF.

The table lists this clonotype with many counts. The chain combines TRBV6-4 with TRBJ2-1, with D possibly matching TRBD1 (5 bases). The CDR3 extends over 16 amino acids. Trimming cost V 0 bases and J 0 bases, with 9 bases left between them. From germline, CDR1 is MRHNA and CDR2 SNTAGT. The CDR3 protein is CASSDSTQGSYNEQFF. In DNA form, the CDR3 reads TGTGCCAGCAGTGACTCTACTCAGGGCTCCTACAATGAGCAGTTCTTC.

Only a few counts were recorded for this clonotype. J is TRBJ2-7 and V is TRBV5-6; perhaps TRBD1 as D (6 bases). Germline V gives CDR1 SGHDT, CDR2 YYEEEE. The CDR3 covers 15 residues. V lost 0 bases to trimming and J lost 2 bases, with 12 bases between them. The CDR3 nucleotides are TGTGCCAGCAGCTTGGGGCCGGACAGAACCTACGAGCAGTACTTC. Amino acid sequence: CASSLGPDRTYEQYF.